Only a few counts were recorded for the clone carrying this T cell receptor (beta chain). Antigen unknown. V lost 5 bases and J 3 bases, leaving 14 bases between the germline ends. In germline, CDR1 is LNHDA, CDR2 SQIVND (reference sequence). The CDR3 sequence is 14 residues long. This sample was included in a study of PD-1 blockade in classical Hodgkin lymphoma. Regarding the study as a whole: In CD4+ cells, TCR diversity went up significantly by C4D1, but in CD8+ cells it did not. Repertoire differences lack defined causes, possibly disease activity or prior therapy.

Clones were read by immunoSEQ multiplex PCR, and TCRdb kept only the in-frame ones, dropping some. The table lists approximately 10,000 clones, around 82% of them singletons. Every patient was affected by relapse after autologous stem cell transplantation, while exposure to brentuximab vedotin was not uniform. The CD8+ T cells came from thawed PBMCs through magnetic negative selection. Each best response was a complete response, a partial response or progressive disease. The starting material was CD8+ T cells from blood, obtained at baseline. This TCR was recovered from a human donor with classical Hodgkin lymphoma. The chain is built from TRBV19 and TRBJ2-7; D possibly corresponds to TRBD1 (5 bases). The CDR3 nucleotides are TGTGCCAGTAGTTTGACAGCTCCGGTCTACGAGCAGTACTTC. Residues: CASSLTAPVYEQYF.